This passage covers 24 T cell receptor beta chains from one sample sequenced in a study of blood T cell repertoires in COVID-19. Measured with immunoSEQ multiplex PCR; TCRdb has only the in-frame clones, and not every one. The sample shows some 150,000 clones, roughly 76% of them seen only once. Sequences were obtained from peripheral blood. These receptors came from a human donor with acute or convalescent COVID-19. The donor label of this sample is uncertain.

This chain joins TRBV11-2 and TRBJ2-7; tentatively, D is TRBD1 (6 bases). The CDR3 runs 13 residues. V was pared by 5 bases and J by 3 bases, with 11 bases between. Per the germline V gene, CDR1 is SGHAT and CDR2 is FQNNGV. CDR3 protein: CASSIGQYYEQYV. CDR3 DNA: TGTGCCAGCAGCATAGGACAGTACTACGAGCAGTACGTC.

CDR3 sequence: CASSVGRDRGSSPLHF. CDR3 in DNA: TGTGCCAGCAGCGTAGGTCGGGACAGGGGAAGCTCACCCCTCCACTTT. This chain connects TRBV9 to TRBJ1-6; 10 bases line up with TRBD1. There are 16 residues in the CDR3. CDR1 is SGDLS and CDR2 is YYNGEE in the germline V gene. Losses at the gene ends were 0 bases for V and 10 bases for J; bases not matched to a gene: 7.

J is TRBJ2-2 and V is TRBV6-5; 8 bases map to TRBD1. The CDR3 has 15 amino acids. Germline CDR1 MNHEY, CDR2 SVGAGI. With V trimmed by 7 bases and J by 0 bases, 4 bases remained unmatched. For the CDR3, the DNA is TGTGCCAGCAATCGACAGGGGACGAACACCGGGGAGCTGTTTTTT. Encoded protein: CASNRQGTNTGELFF.

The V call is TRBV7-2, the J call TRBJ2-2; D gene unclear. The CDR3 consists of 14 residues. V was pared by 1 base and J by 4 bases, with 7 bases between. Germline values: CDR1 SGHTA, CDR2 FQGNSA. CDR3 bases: TGTGCCAGCAGCTTAGGACTCATCACCGGGGAGCTGTTTTTT. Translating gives CASSLGLITGELFF.

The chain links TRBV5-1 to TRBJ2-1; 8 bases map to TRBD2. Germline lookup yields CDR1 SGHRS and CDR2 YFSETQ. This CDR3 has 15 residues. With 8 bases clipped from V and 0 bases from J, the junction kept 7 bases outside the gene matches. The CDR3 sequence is CASSRGASSYNEQFF. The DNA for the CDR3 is TGCGCCAGTTCGCGGGGGGCGAGCTCCTACAATGAGCAGTTCTTC.

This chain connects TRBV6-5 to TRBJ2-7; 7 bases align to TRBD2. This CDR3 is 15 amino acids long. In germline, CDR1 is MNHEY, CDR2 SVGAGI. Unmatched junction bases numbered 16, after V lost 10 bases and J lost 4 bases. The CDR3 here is CATSPNPPGRYEQYV. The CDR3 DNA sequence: TGTGCCACCTCTCCTAATCCTCCCGGGAGGTACGAGCAGTACGTC.

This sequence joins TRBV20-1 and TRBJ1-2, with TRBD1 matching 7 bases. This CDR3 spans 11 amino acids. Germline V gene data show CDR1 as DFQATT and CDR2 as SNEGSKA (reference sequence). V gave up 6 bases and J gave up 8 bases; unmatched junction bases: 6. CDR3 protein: CSAIDRVGYTF. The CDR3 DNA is TGCAGTGCCATCGACAGGGTCGGCTACACCTTC.

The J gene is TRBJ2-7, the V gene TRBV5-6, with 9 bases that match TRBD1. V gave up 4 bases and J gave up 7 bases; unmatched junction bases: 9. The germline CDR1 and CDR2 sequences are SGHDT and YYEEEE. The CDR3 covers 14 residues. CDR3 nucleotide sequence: TGTGCCAGCAGCCTCCCGGGACAGGGAGAAGAGCAGTACTTC. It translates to CASSLPGQGEEQYF.

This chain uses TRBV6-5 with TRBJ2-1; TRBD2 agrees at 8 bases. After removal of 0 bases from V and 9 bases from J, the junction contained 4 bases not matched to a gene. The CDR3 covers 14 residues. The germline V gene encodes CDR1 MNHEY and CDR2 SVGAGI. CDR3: CASSYSPGGVEQFF. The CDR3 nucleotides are TGTGCCAGCAGTTACTCCCCGGGGGGGGTTGAGCAGTTCTTC.

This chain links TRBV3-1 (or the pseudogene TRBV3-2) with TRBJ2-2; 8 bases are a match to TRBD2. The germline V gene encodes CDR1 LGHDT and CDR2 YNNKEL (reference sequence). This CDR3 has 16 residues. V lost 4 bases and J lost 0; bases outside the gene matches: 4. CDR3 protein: CASSLPGGANTGELFF. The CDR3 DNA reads TGTGCCAGCAGCCTACCGGGGGGGGCGAACACCGGGGAGCTGTTTTTT.

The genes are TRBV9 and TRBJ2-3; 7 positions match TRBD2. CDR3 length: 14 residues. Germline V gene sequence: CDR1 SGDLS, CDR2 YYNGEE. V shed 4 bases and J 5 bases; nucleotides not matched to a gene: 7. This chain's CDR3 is CASSSGLGKDTQYF. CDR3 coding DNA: TGTGCCAGCAGCTCCGGACTAGGTAAAGATACGCAGTATTTT. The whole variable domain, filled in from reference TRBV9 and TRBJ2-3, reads DSGVTQTPKHLITATGQRVTLRCSPRSGDLSVYWYQQSLDQGLQFLIQYYNGEERAKGNILERFSAQQFPDLHSELNLSSLELGDSALYFCASSSGLGKDTQYFGPGTRLTVL.

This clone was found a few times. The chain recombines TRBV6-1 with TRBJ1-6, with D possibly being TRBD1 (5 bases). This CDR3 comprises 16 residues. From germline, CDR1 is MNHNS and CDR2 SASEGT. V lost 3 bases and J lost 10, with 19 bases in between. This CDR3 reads CASSDLGAYAGSPLHF. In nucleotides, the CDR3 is TGTGCCAGCAGTGACCTCGGGGCCTACGCGGGATCACCCCTCCACTTT.

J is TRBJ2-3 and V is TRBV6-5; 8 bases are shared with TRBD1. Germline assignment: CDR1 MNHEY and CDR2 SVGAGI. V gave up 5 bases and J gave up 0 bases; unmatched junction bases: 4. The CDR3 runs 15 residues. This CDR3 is CASSPQGGSTDTQYF. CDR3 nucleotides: TGTGCCAGCAGTCCACAGGGGGGAAGCACAGATACGCAGTATTTT.

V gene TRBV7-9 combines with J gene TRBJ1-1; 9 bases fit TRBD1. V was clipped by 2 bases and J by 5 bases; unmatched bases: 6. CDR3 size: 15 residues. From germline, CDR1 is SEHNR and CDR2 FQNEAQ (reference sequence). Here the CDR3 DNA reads TGTGCCAGCAGCTTATTACAGGGGGCAGAAACTGAAGCTTTCTTT. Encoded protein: CASSLLQGAETEAFF.

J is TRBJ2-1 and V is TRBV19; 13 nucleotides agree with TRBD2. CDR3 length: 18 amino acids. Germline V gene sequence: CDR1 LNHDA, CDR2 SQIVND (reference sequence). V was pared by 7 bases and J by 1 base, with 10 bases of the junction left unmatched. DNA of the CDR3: TGTGCCAGTACCCCATCCGGGACTAGCGGGGAATCCTACAATGAGCAGTTCTTC. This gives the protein CASTPSGTSGESYNEQFF.

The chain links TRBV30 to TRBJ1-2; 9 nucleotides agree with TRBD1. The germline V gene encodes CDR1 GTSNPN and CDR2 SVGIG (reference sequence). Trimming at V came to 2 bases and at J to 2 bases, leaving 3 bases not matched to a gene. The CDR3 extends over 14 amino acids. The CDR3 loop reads CAWSPGQGNYGYTF. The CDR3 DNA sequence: TGTGCCTGGAGTCCGGGACAGGGAAACTATGGCTACACCTTC.

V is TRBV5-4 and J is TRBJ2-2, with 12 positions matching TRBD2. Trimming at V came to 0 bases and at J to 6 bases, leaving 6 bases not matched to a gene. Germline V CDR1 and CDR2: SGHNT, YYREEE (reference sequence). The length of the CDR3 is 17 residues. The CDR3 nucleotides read TGTGCCAGCAGCTTGGGCGGACTAGCGGGGAGGGCCGGGGAGCTGTTTTTT. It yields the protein CASSLGGLAGRAGELFF.

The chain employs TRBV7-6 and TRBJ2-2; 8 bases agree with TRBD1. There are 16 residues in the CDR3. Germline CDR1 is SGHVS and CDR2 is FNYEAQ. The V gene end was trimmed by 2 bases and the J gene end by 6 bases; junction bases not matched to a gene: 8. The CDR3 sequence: CASSLRSPQGAGELFF. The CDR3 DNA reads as TGTGCCAGCAGCTTAAGGAGCCCACAGGGGGCCGGGGAGCTGTTTTTT.

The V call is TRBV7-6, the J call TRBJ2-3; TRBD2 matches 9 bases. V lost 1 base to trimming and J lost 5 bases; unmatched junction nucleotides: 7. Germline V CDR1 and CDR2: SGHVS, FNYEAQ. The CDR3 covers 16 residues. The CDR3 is CASSLGLAGRGDTQYF. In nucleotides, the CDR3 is TGTGCCAGCAGCTTAGGGCTAGCGGGGCGGGGAGATACGCAGTATTTT.

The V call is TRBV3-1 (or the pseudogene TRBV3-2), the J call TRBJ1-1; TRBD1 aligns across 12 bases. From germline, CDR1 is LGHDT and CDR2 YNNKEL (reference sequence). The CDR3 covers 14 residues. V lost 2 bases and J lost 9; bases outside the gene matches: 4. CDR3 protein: CASSQSGTGGQAFF. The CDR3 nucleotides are TGTGCCAGCAGCCAATCTGGGACAGGGGGCCAAGCTTTCTTT.

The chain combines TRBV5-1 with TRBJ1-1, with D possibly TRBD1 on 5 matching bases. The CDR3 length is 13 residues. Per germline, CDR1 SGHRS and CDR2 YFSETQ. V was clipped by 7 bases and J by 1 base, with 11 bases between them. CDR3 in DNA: TGCGCCAGCGGTCAGGGAAGGAACACTGAAGCTTTCTTT. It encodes CASGQGRNTEAFF.

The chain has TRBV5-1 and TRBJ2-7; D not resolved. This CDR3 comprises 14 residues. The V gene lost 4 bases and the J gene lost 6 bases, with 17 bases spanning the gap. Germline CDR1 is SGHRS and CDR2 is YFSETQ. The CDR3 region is CASSPTAAVREQYF. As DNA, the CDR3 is TGCGCCAGCAGCCCGACGGCGGCGGTGCGCGAGCAGTACTTC. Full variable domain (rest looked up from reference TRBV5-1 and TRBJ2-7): KAGVTQTPRYLIKTRGQQVTLSCSPISGHRSVSWYQQTPGQGLQFLFEYFSETQRNKGNFPGRFSGRQFSNSRSEMNVSTLELGDSALYLCASSPTAAVREQYFGPGTRLTVT.

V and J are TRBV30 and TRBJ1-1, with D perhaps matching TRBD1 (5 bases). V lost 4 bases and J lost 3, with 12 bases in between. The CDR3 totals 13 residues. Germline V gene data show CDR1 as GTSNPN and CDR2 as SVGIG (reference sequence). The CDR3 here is CAWNRRGDTEAFF. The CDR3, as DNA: TGTGCCTGGAACCGGAGGGGCGACACTGAAGCTTTCTTT.

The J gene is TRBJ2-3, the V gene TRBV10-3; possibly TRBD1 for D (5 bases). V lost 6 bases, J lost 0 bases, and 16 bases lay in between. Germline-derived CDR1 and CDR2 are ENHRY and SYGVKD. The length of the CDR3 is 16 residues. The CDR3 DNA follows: TGTGCCATCAGCCGTCAGGGTCCTCGAAGCACAGATACGCAGTATTTT. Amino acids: CAISRQGPRSTDTQYF.